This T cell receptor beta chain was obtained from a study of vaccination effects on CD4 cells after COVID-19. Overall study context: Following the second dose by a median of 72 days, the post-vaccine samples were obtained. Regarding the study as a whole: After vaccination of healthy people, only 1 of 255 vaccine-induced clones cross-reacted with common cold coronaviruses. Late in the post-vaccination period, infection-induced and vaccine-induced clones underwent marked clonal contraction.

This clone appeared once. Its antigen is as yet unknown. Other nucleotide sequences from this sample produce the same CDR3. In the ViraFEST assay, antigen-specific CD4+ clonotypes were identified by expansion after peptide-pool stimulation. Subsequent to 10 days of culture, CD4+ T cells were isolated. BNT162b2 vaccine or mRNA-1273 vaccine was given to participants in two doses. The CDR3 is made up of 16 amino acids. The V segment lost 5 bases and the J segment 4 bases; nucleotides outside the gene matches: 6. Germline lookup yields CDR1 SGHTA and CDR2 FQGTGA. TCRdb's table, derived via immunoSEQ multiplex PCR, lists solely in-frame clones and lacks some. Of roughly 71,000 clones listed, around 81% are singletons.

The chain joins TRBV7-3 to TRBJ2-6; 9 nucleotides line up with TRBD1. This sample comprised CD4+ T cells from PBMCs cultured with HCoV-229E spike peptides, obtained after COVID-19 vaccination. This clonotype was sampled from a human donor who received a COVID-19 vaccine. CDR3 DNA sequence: TGTGCCAGCAGCCCCGGACAGGGGAGAGGGGCCAACGTCCTGACTTTC. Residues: CASSPGQGRGANVLTF.